Below are 10 T cell receptor beta chains sequenced from a single sample in a study of regulatory T cells in long-lasting Graves disease. The time point is: newly diagnosed GD, antithyroid drugs for less than 3 months. PBMC-derived RNA was used for the TCR library. Building of the TCR beta libraries involved iRepertoire HTBI primers and Arm-PCR of CDR3 regions. TCRdb re-analysed the multiplex PCR reads in MiXCR, keeping a single row per CDR3 protein. The sample shows roughly 510,000 distinct CDR3 sequences, around 16% of them seen only once. The sample also formed part of further work on T cells in Graves' hyperthyroidism and ophthalmopathy.

This specimen consisted of peripheral blood mononuclear cells (PBMCs), obtained at new diagnosis, from a patient treated with antithyroid drugs. These receptor sequences come from a young man with Graves disease.

The chain carries TRBV12-3 or TRBV12-4 and TRBJ2-4; D is possibly TRBD2 (6 bases). V lost 1 base, J lost 0 bases, and 16 bases lay in between. The CDR3 has 18 amino acids. The CDR3 protein is CASSLEAGGVLAKNIQYF. Here the CDR3 DNA reads TGTGCCAGCAGTTTAGAAGCTGGAGGGGTTCTAGCCAAAAACATTCAGTACTTC.

This clonotype has a count of ten or more. The chain is built from TRBV20-1 and TRBJ2-1; TRBD2 is a possible D gene (5 bases). Germline loops: CDR1 DFQATT, CDR2 SNEGSKA (reference sequence). The V end lost 3 bases, the J end lost 9 bases, and 12 bases lay between the germline ends. This CDR3 region has 12 residues. DNA for the CDR3: TGCAGTGCTAGCACTAGTACGTCTGAGCAGTTCTTC. Protein product: CSASTSTSEQFF.

This chain links TRBV27 with TRBJ2-1, with 7 positions matching TRBD2. Per germline, CDR1 MNHEY and CDR2 SMNVEV (reference sequence). V was pared by 6 bases and J by 5 bases, with 4 bases of the junction left unmatched. The CDR3 length is 13 residues. For the CDR3, the DNA is TGTGCCAGCAGAACTAGCGCCCACAATGAGCAGTTCTTC. Protein: CASRTSAHNEQFF.

This clonotype has at least ten counts. The chain has TRBV28 and TRBJ1-1; 7 bases agree with TRBD1. The CDR3 contains 14 residues. J lost 6 bases, V lost 3 bases, and 7 bases had no gene match. Germline values: CDR1 MDHEN, CDR2 SYDVKM. The CDR3 sequence: CASSLVFGTAEAFF. CDR3 in DNA: TGTGCCAGCAGTTTGGTTTTTGGGACAGCTGAAGCTTTCTTT.

This clonotype was found a few times. This rearrangement joins TRBV7-2 to TRBJ2-5; D is uncertain. The germline V and J ends were trimmed by 6 bases and 1 base, with 9 bases remaining between them. The CDR3 is 13 residues long. CDR1 SGHTA and CDR2 FQGNSA come from the germline V gene. CDR3 DNA sequence: TGTGCCAGCAGTCGGGTCCCCCAAGAGACCCAGTACTTC. Its protein is CASSRVPQETQYF.

This clonotype was seen many times. V is TRBV5-1 and J is TRBJ1-4, with 9 bases lining up with TRBD1. Germline V gene data show CDR1 as SGHRS and CDR2 as YFSETQ. The CDR3 consists of 14 residues. J lost 8 bases, V lost 3 bases, and 5 bases had no gene match. The CDR3: CASSSRTGDEKLFF. CDR3 nucleotide sequence: TGCGCCAGCAGCTCACGGACAGGGGACGAAAAACTGTTTTTT.

At least ten counts were recorded for this clonotype. The chain uses TRBV27 and TRBJ2-1; 10 bases agree with TRBD2. V was pared by 1 base and J by 3 bases, with 9 bases of the junction left unmatched. This CDR3 comprises 18 residues. Per the germline V gene, CDR1 is MNHEY and CDR2 is SMNVEV (reference sequence). The CDR3: CASSLLGSGRAFYNEQFF. The CDR3 region has the DNA TGTGCCAGCAGTTTATTGGGGAGCGGGAGGGCCTTCTACAATGAGCAGTTCTTC.

This clonotype was counted between two and nine times. V is TRBV20-1 and J is TRBJ2-5; weak D call: TRBD1 (6 bases). CDR3 length equals 15 residues. The germline gives CDR1 DFQATT, CDR2 SNEGSKA (reference sequence). Trimming removed 1 base at V and 4 bases at J, with 16 bases between. This CDR3 reads CSARGGRHPLETQYF. CDR3 bases: TGCAGTGCTAGAGGGGGGCGGCACCCTTTAGAGACCCAGTACTTC.

Comments on this clonotype: A read error may produce the germline difference seen at one junction end. The chain is built from TRBV28 and TRBJ2-5; 7 bases agree with TRBD2. The CDR3 covers 13 residues. The germline gives CDR1 MDHEN, CDR2 SYDVKM. The CDR3, as DNA: TGTGCCAGCAGTTTACGGACTAGGGTGACCCAGTGCTTC. This sequence encodes CASSLRTRVTQCF.

This clonotype was seen ten or more times. The chain has TRBV6-2 or TRBV6-3 and TRBJ2-7; D remains unclear. V was cut by 6 bases and J by 5 bases, with 11 bases left in between. Germline CDR1 is MNHEY and CDR2 is SVGEGT. The length of the CDR3 is 12 residues. DNA of the CDR3: TGTGCCAGCAGAGACCCGAACGACGAGCAGTACTTC. The encoded protein is CASRDPNDEQYF.